The 31 T cell receptor beta chains below were found in one sample sequenced in a study of shared clonotypes between healthy human individuals. Libraries were prepared by immunoSEQ multiplex PCR; TCRdb keeps only in-frame clonotypes and omits some of them. The profile shows fewer than 500,000 clones, almost 80% of them singletons. Sequencing was done on a sample of PBMCs. These receptors were collected from a woman aged 40 to 50 in good health. Some clones in this sample may be carry-over from other donors' samples.

The V call is TRBV5-6, the J call TRBJ2-7; 7 nucleotides agree with TRBD2. Looked up from germline, CDR1 is SGHDT and CDR2 is YYEEEE. J gave up 4 bases and V 2 bases, and 12 bases lay outside the gene matches. The CDR3 is 16 residues long. CDR3: CASSFFGGGSRYEQYF. The CDR3 DNA reads as TGTGCCAGCAGCTTCTTCGGAGGCGGGAGCAGGTACGAGCAGTACTTC.

The CDR3 DNA reads TGCGCCAGCAGCTTGGACGGGACAGGGACTGACAATCAGCCCCAGCATTTT. Translated, it gives CASSLDGTGTDNQPQHF. The V gene is TRBV5-1, the J gene TRBJ1-5; 9 bases map to TRBD1. Germline trimming cut 0 bases from V and 3 bases from J; bases unmatched to any gene: 7. Germline V gene lookup returns CDR1 SGHRS and CDR2 YFSETQ. CDR3 length: 17 residues.

The DNA of the CDR3 is TGTGCCAGCACCTCTGGTGGGGGATTCGGGTATGAAAAACTGTTTTTT. Translation gives CASTSGGGFGYEKLFF. The chain has TRBV28 and TRBJ1-4; possible D gene TRBD1, 5 bases. From germline, CDR1 is MDHEN and CDR2 SYDVKM. V was pared by 7 bases and J by 6 bases, with 21 bases between. This CDR3 has 16 residues.

V usage is TRBV19 and J usage is TRBJ2-1; 8 positions agree with TRBD2. The CDR3 is 15 amino acids. The germline V gene has CDR1 LNHDA and CDR2 SQIVND (reference sequence). The V segment lost 5 bases and the J segment 0 bases; nucleotides outside the gene matches: 3. The CDR3 DNA is TGTGCCAGTAGTTCCGGGACTAGCTCCTACAATGAGCAGTTCTTC. Translating gives CASSSGTSSYNEQFF.

This clone was recorded at least ten times. This chain connects TRBV4-2 to TRBJ2-3, with TRBD2 matching 12 bases. Per the germline V gene, CDR1 is LGHNA and CDR2 is YNFKEQ. CDR3 length equals 17 residues. J was trimmed by 6 bases and V by 2 bases; bases with no gene match: 9. CDR3 sequence: CASSQRGGTSGSDTQYF. In DNA, the CDR3 is TGTGCCAGCAGCCAACGAGGCGGGACTAGCGGGTCTGATACGCAGTATTTT.

The rearrangement links TRBV4-2 to TRBJ2-3, with 9 nucleotides matching TRBD2. The trim removed 1 base at V and 4 bases at J, leaving 6 bases unmatched. The CDR3 covers 16 residues. CDR1 is LGHNA, CDR2 YNFKEQ, per germline. CDR3 DNA sequence: TGTGCCAGCAGCCAAGGCAATAGCGGGAGTGCAGATACGCAGTATTTT. Its translation: CASSQGNSGSADTQYF.

The rearrangement uses TRBV11-2 and TRBJ1-2; tentative D call: TRBD1 (6 bases). The germline V gene encodes CDR1 SGHAT and CDR2 FQNNGV. CDR3 length equals 14 residues. Trimming removed 5 bases from V and 4 bases from J, with 14 bases in between. For the CDR3, the DNA is TGTGCCAGCAGCCGAAACACAGGGACCTATGGCTACACCTTC. Residues: CASSRNTGTYGYTF.

CDR3 sequence (DNA): TGTGCCAGCTCTCCCGCCCGCGGTGAGCAGTTCTTC. Translated, it gives CASSPARGEQFF. The J gene is TRBJ2-1, the V gene TRBV2, with D unresolved. Deletions cut 8 bases from V and 9 bases from J, with 14 bases between. Germline V gives CDR1 SNHLY, CDR2 FYNNEI. The CDR3 runs 12 residues.

The V gene is TRBV15, the J gene TRBJ2-1; 12 bases match TRBD1. This CDR3 is 17 amino acids long. Looked up from germline, CDR1 is LNHNV and CDR2 is YYDKDF (reference sequence). V gave up 0 bases and J gave up 8 bases; unmatched junction bases: 8. Written as DNA, the CDR3 is TGTGCCACCAGCAGAGATCCCGGGACAGGGGGCTGGGATGAGCAGTTCTTC. Protein: CATSRDPGTGGWDEQFF.

The chain combines TRBV19 with TRBJ1-1; D gene uncertain. This CDR3 has 13 residues. Germline V CDR1 and CDR2: LNHDA, SQIVND (reference sequence). V gave up 5 bases and J gave up 1 base, with 8 bases separating them. The CDR3 protein is CASSPPANTEAFF. CDR3 coding DNA: TGTGCCAGTAGTCCACCGGCGAACACTGAAGCTTTCTTT.

This chain links TRBV7-3 with TRBJ2-1; D might be TRBD2 (5 bases). CDR1 SGHTA and CDR2 FQGTGA come from the germline V gene. The V and J ends lost 5 bases and 1 base respectively, with 12 bases between them. The CDR3 length is 15 residues. Here the CDR3 DNA reads TGTGCCAGCAGCCCAGGACTCGCGTCCTACAATGAGCAGTTCTTC. It encodes CASSPGLASYNEQFF.

The chain joins TRBV18 to TRBJ1-2; a weak D match, TRBD1 (6 bases). V lost 3 bases and J 2 bases, leaving 10 bases between the germline ends. Germline values: CDR1 KGHSH, CDR2 LQKENI. CDR3 length: 14 amino acids. Written as DNA, the CDR3 is TGTGCCAGCTCACCGGGGGCAGGGAACTATGGCTACACCTTC. It specifies CASSPGAGNYGYTF. Combining the CDR3 with reference TRBV18 and TRBJ1-2 gives the whole variable domain NAGVMQNPRHLVRRRGQEARLRCSPMKGHSHVYWYRQLPEEGLKFMVYLQKENIIDESGMPKERFSAEFPKEGPSILRIQQVVRGDSAAYFCASSPGAGNYGYTFGSGTRLTVV.

This clone has ten or more counts. V and J are TRBV11-2 and TRBJ2-5; TRBD1 is a possible D gene (6 bases). V lost 4 bases and J 1 base, leaving 16 bases between the germline ends. The CDR3 has 16 amino acids. In germline, CDR1 is SGHAT, CDR2 FQNNGV. The DNA for the CDR3 is TGTGCCAGCAGCTCAAACTCAGGGGCCCCCCAAGAGACCCAGTACTTC. This sequence encodes CASSSNSGAPQETQYF.

This clone was seen a few times. This chain uses TRBV6-4 with TRBJ2-1; a weak D match, TRBD1 (6 bases). The CDR3 is 14 residues long. Germline V gene data show CDR1 as MRHNA and CDR2 as SNTAGT. With 6 bases removed from V and 5 bases from J, the gap between germline ends came to 14 bases. The CDR3: CASSGDTTHNEQFF. The CDR3, as DNA: TGTGCCAGCAGCGGGGACACCACCCACAATGAGCAGTTCTTC.

This chain joins TRBV6-5 and TRBJ1-1, with TRBD1 as a possible D gene (5 bases). Per germline, CDR1 MNHEY and CDR2 SVGAGI. With 4 bases removed from V and 6 bases from J, the gap between germline ends came to 15 bases. This CDR3 has 14 residues. The CDR3 region is CASSSYPDRAEAFF. The CDR3 nucleotides read TGTGCCAGCAGTTCCTACCCTGACAGAGCTGAAGCTTTCTTT.

This clone was picked up a small number of times. This specimen includes other DNA sequences encoding the same CDR3. The V call is TRBV9, the J call TRBJ2-3; 10 bases agree with TRBD2. The CDR3 contains 15 residues. Germline-derived CDR1 and CDR2 are SGDLS and YYNGEE. V lost 2 bases and J lost 1; bases outside the gene matches: 1. The CDR3 protein is CASSVLAGGTDTQYF. CDR3 DNA: TGTGCCAGCAGCGTCCTAGCGGGGGGCACAGATACGCAGTATTTT.

The J gene is TRBJ2-5, the V gene TRBV29-1; tentative D call: TRBD1 (5 bases). The DNA end is more similar to TRBJ2-7, so the J call may be wrong. This CDR3 spans 13 amino acids. CDR1 and CDR2 from the germline V gene are SQVTM and ANQGSEA. CDR3 amino acids: CSVGYDSFYEQYF. The CDR3 DNA reads TGCAGCGTTGGCTATGACAGCTTCTACGAGCAGTACTTC.

V is TRBV28 and J is TRBJ1-2, with D tentatively TRBD1 (5 bases). Per germline, CDR1 MDHEN and CDR2 SYDVKM. The CDR3 loop spans 16 amino acids. The V and J ends lost 5 bases and 0 bases respectively, with 16 bases between them. This CDR3 reads CASSGAIGNPNYGYTF. CDR3 coding DNA: TGTGCCAGCAGTGGGGCTATCGGCAATCCTAACTATGGCTACACCTTC.

This clone was counted a few times. This sample includes further DNA sequences coding for the same CDR3. V is TRBV7-9 and J is TRBJ1-2; D remains unclear. The CDR3 contains 13 residues. Germline V gives CDR1 SEHNR, CDR2 FQNEAQ (reference sequence). Trimming took 0 bases from V and 6 from J, leaving 8 bases between them. In DNA form, the CDR3 reads TGTGCCAGCAGCTTAGCTGGCCTGGATGGCTACACCTTC. This encodes CASSLAGLDGYTF. The whole variable domain, filled in from reference TRBV7-9 and TRBJ1-2, reads DTGVSQNPRHKITKRGQNVTFRCDPISEHNRLYWYRQTLGQGPEFLTYFQNEAQLEKSRLLSDRFSAERPKGSFSTLEIQRTEQGDSAMYLCASSLAGLDGYTFGSGTRLTVV.

The genes are TRBV6-1 and TRBJ2-3; D unclear. V lost 3 bases to trimming and J lost 6 bases, with 13 bases between them. The length of the CDR3 is 14 residues. CDR1 and CDR2 from the germline V gene are MNHNS and SASEGT. This CDR3 is CASSEGWAADTQYF. As DNA, the CDR3 is TGTGCCAGCAGTGAGGGGTGGGCAGCCGATACGCAGTATTTT.

The rearrangement joins TRBV6-1 to TRBJ1-1; D not resolved. Germline CDR1 MNHNS, CDR2 SASEGT. The CDR3 extends over 14 amino acids. V was trimmed by 3 bases and J by 7 bases, leaving 15 bases between them. CDR3 coding DNA: TGTGCCAGCAGTGACTTAGGAGGGATCCGTGAAGCTTTCTTT. Its protein is CASSDLGGIREAFF.

This chain joins TRBV5-1 and TRBJ2-2, with D unresolved. V shed 0 bases and J shed 0 bases, with 9 bases lying between them. The CDR3 runs to 16 residues. CDR1 SGHRS and CDR2 YFSETQ come from the germline V gene. CDR3 nucleotides: TGCGCCAGCAGCTTGGCTATGAACTCGAACACCGGGGAGCTGTTTTTT. It is translated as CASSLAMNSNTGELFF.

The rearrangement joins TRBV21-1 to TRBJ2-7; the tabulated D call, TRBD1, remains unverified against the DNA. TRBV21-1 is marked as a pseudogene. The CDR3 has 12 residues. Here the CDR3 reads CASSGQGGEQYF. DNA of the CDR3: TGTGCCAGCAGCGGACAGGGTGGCGAGCAGTACTTC.

The V and J genes are TRBV6-4 and TRBJ2-1, with D possibly called TRBD1 or TRBD2 (5 bases each). CDR3 size: 14 residues. Trimming cost V 0 bases and J 4 bases, with 7 bases left between them. In germline, CDR1 is MRHNA, CDR2 SNTAGT. CDR3 in amino acids: CASSDSGAYNEQFF. CDR3 bases: TGTGCCAGCAGTGACTCCGGGGCATACAATGAGCAGTTCTTC.

The V and J genes are TRBV9 and TRBJ2-1; TRBD2 aligns across 10 bases. The CDR3 contains 15 residues. Germline V CDR1 and CDR2: SGDLS, YYNGEE. Germline trimming cut 4 bases from V and 4 bases from J; bases unmatched to any gene: 5. CDR3 region: CASSTSGVEYNEQFF. DNA for the CDR3: TGTGCCAGCAGCACTAGCGGGGTGGAATACAATGAGCAGTTCTTC.

CDR3 amino acids: CASSQVGTIPFREQYF. For the CDR3, the DNA is TGCGCCAGCAGCCAAGTAGGGACTATCCCGTTTCGGGAGCAGTACTTC. The chain recombines TRBV4-3 with TRBJ2-7; 7 bases match TRBD2. The germline V gene has CDR1 LGHNA and CDR2 YSLEER. The length of the CDR3 is 16 residues. J was trimmed by 7 bases and V by 1 base; bases with no gene match: 13.

The chain carries TRBV7-3 and TRBJ2-6; 7 bases map to TRBD1. V gave up 3 bases and J gave up 0 bases; unmatched junction bases: 11. The CDR3 runs to 19 residues. The germline CDR1 and CDR2 sequences are SGHTA and FQGTGA. The DNA for the CDR3 is TGTGCCAGCAGCTTTTTGGACCGGGACAGTGGCTCTGGGGCCAACGTCCTGACTTTC. Translation gives CASSFLDRDSGSGANVLTF.

This chain links TRBV28 with TRBJ2-1; either TRBD1 or TRBD2 may fit D (5 bases each). V was pared by 5 bases and J by 7 bases, with 21 bases between. CDR1 and CDR2 from the germline V gene are MDHEN and SYDVKM. The CDR3 runs to 16 residues. CDR3 residues: CASSRPGPTLQNEQFF. In nucleotides, the CDR3 is TGTGCCAGCAGTCGCCCGGGACCCACATTGCAAAATGAGCAGTTCTTC.

The chain uses TRBV18 and TRBJ2-5; D gene ambiguous. Germline-derived CDR1 and CDR2 are KGHSH and LQKENI. The CDR3 is 15 amino acids. With 0 bases removed from V and 7 bases from J, the gap between germline ends came to 15 bases. The CDR3 here is CASSPPWPDAGTQYF. Here the CDR3 DNA reads TGTGCCAGCTCACCACCGTGGCCCGACGCCGGGACCCAGTACTTC. The full variable domain, rest sourced from reference TRBV18 and TRBJ2-5, is NAGVMQNPRHLVRRRGQEARLRCSPMKGHSHVYWYRQLPEEGLKFMVYLQKENIIDESGMPKERFSAEFPKEGPSILRIQQVVRGDSAAYFCASSPPWPDAGTQYFGPGTRLLVL.

This clone was counted only a few times. The V gene is TRBV20-1, the J gene TRBJ2-7, with unresolved D. The germline CDR1 and CDR2 sequences are DFQATT and SNEGSKA (reference sequence). The V and J ends lost 4 bases and 4 bases respectively, with 8 bases between them. The CDR3 sequence is 11 residues long. This CDR3 reads CSAKGIYEQYF. In DNA form, the CDR3 reads TGCAGTGCTAAGGGAATTTACGAGCAGTACTTC.

The table lists this clone with a few counts. The chain links TRBV28 to TRBJ2-7; D possibly corresponds to TRBD2 (5 bases). Germline CDR1 reads MDHEN; CDR2 reads SYDVKM. The CDR3 totals 12 residues. V lost 7 bases to trimming and J lost 4 bases, with 11 bases between them. The CDR3 DNA is TGTGCCAGCACCTCCTGGGAGTACGAGCAGTACTTC. Residues: CASTSWEYEQYF.